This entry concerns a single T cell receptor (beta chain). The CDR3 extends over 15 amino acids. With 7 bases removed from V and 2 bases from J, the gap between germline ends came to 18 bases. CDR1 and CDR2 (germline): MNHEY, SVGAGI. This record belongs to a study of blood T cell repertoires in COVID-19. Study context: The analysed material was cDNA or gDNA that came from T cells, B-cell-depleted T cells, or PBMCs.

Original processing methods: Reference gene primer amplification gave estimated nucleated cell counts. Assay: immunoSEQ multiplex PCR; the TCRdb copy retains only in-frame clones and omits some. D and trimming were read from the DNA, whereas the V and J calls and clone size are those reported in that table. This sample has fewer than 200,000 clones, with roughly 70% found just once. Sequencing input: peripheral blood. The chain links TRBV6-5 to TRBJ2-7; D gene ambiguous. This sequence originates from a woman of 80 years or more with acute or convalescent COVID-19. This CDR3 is CASTADKGPTYEQYF. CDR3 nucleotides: TGTGCCAGCACAGCCGACAAAGGTCCAACCTACGAGCAGTACTTC.